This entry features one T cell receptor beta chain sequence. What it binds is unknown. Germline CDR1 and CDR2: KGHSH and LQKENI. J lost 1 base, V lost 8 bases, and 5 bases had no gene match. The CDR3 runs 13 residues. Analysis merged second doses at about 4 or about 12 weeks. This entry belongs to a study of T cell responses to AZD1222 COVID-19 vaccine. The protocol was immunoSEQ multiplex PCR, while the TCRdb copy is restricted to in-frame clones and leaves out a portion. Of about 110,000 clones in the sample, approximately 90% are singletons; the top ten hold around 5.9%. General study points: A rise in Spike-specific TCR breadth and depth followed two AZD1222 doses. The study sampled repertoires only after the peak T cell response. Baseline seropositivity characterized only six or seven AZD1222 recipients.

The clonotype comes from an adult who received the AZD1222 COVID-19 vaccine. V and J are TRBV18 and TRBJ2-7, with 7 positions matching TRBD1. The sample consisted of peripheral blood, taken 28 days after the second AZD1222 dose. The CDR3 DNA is TGTGCCAGCCTTTCGGGACAGTCCTACGAGCAGTACTTC. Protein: CASLSGQSYEQYF.